Here is one T cell receptor beta chain with its context. The target antigen is unknown. This entry comes from a study of OX40 agonist ivuxolimab in advanced cancers. Notes on the study in general: Among T cells, CD8+ cells averaged more expanded clones than CD4+ cells.

CDR3 length: 14 amino acids. Germline values: CDR1 MNHEY, CDR2 SVGAGI. V lost 5 bases to trimming and J lost 6 bases; unmatched junction nucleotides: 9. Clones were sequenced by immunoSEQ multiplex PCR, and TCRdb holds only the in-frame ones, with some missing. This table holds tens of thousands of clones, around 82% found once. Sequencing used CD4+ or CD8+ T cells sorted from blood, obtained in a trial of the OX40 agonist ivuxolimab. This TCR came from an adult with an advanced solid tumor such as melanoma, head and neck, liver or kidney cancer. The genes are TRBV6-5 and TRBJ1-1; 7 bases map to TRBD1. CDR3 in amino acids: CASSPTDRDPEAFF. As DNA, the CDR3 is TGTGCCAGCAGTCCGACCGACAGGGACCCTGAAGCTTTCTTT.